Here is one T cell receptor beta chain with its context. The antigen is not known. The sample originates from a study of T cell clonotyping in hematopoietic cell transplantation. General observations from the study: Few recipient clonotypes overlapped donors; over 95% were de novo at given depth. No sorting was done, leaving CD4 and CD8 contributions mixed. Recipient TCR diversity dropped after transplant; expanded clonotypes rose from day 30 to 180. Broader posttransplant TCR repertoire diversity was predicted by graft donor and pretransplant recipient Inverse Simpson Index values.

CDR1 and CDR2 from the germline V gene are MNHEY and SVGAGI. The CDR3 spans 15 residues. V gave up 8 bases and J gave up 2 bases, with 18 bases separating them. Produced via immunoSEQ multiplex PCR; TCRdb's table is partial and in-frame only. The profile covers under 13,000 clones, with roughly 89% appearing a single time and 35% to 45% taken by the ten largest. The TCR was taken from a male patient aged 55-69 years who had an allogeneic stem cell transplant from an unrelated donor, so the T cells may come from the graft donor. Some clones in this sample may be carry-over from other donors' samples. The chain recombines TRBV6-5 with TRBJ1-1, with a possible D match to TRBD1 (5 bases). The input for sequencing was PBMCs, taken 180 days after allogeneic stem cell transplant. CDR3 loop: CASEGPRQKNTEAFF. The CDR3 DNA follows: TGTGCCAGCGAAGGTCCGAGACAGAAAAACACTGAAGCTTTCTTT.